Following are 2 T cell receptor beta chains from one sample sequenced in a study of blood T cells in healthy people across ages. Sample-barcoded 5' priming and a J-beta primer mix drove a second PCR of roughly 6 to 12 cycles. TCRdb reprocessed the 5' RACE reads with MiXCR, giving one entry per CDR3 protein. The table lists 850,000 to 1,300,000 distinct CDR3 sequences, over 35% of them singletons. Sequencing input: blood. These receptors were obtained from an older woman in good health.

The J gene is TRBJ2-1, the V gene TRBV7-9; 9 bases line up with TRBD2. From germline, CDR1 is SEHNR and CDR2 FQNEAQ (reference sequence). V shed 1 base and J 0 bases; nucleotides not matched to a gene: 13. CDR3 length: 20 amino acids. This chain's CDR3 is CASSLVAGDVSKGSYNEQFF. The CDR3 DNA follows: TGTGCCAGCAGCTTAGTAGCGGGAGACGTATCGAAGGGCTCCTACAATGAGCAGTTCTTC.

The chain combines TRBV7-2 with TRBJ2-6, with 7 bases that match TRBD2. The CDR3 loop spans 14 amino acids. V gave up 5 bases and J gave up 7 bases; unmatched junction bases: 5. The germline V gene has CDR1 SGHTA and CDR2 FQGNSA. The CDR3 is CASSLQAGANVLTF. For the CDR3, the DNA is TGTGCCAGCAGCCTCCAAGCGGGAGCCAACGTCCTGACTTTC.